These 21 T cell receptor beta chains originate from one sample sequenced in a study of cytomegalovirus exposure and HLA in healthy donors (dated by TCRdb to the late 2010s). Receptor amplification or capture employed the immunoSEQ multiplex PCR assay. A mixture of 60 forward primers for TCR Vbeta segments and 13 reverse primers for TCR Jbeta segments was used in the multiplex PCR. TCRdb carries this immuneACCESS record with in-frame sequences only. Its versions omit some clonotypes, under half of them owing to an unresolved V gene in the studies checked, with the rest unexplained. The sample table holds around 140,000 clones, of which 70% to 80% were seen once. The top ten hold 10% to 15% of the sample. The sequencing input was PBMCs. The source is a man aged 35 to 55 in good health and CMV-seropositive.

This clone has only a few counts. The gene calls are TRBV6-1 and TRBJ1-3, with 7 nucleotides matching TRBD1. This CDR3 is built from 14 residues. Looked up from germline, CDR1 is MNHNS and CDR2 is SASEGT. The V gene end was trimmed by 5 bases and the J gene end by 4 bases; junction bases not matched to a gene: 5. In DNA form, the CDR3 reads TGTGCCAGCAGTAGACAGGGAGTAGGAAACACCATATATTTT. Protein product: CASSRQGVGNTIYF.

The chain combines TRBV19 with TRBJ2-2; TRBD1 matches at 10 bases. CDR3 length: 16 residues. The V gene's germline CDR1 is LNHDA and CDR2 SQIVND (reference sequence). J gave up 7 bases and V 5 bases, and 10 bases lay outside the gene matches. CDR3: CASSLEGTGVGGELFF. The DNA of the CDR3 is TGTGCCAGTAGTCTCGAAGGGACAGGGGTTGGCGGGGAGCTGTTTTTT. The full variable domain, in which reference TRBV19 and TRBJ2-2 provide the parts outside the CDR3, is DGGITQSPKYLFRKEGQNVTLSCEQNLNHDAMYWYRQDPGQGLRLIYYSQIVNDFQKGDIAEGYSVSREKKESFPLTVTSAQKNPTAFYLCASSLEGTGVGGELFFGEGSRLTVL.

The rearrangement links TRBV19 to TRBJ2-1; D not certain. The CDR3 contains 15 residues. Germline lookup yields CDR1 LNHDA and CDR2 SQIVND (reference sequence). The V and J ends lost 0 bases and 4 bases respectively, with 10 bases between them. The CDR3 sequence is CASSIDYSNYNEQFF. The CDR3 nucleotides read TGTGCCAGTAGTATAGATTATAGCAATTACAATGAGCAGTTCTTC.

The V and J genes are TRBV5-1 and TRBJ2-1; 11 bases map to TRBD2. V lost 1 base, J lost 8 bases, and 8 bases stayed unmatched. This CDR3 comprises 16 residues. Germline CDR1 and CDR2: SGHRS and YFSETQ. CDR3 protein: CASSLSLAGGGYEQFF. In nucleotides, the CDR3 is TGCGCCAGCAGCTTGTCGCTAGCGGGAGGAGGGTATGAGCAGTTCTTC. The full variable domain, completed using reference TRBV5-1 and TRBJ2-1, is KAGVTQTPRYLIKTRGQQVTLSCSPISGHRSVSWYQQTPGQGLQFLFEYFSETQRNKGNFPGRFSGRQFSNSRSEMNVSTLELGDSALYLCASSLSLAGGGYEQFFGPGTRLTVL.

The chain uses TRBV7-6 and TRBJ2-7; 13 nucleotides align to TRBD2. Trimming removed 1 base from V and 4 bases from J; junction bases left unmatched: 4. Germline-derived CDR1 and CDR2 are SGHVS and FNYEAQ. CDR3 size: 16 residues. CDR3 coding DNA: TGTGCCAGCAGCTTAGGTCTGGGACTAGCGGGGTACGAGCAGTACTTC. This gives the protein CASSLGLGLAGYEQYF.

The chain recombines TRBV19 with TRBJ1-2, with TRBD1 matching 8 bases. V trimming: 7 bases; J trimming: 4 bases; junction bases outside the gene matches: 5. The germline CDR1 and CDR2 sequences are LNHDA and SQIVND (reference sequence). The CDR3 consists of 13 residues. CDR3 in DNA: TGTGCCAGTACCCCCACAGGGGGCTATGGCTACACCTTC. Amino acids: CASTPTGGYGYTF.

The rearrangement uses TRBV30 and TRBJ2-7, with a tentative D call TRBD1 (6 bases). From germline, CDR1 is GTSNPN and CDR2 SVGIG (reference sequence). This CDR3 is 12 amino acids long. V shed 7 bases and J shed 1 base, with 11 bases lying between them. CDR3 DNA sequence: TGTGCCTCGGGTCAGGGGTCCTACGAGCAGTACTTC. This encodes CASGQGSYEQYF.

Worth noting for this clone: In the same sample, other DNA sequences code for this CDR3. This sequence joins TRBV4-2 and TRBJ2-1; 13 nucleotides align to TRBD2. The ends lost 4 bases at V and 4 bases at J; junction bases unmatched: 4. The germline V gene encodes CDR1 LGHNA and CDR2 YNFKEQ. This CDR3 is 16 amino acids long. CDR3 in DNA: TGTGCCAGCAGCCCTTCGGGACTAGCGGGGTACAATGAGCAGTTCTTC. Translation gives CASSPSGLAGYNEQFF.

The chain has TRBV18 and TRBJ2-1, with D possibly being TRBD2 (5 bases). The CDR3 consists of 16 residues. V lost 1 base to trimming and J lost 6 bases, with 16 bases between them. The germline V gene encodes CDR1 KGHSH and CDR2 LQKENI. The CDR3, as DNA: TGTGCCAGCTCACCACGGAAAGCGGACGGGTTCAATGAGCAGTTCTTC. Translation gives CASSPRKADGFNEQFF.

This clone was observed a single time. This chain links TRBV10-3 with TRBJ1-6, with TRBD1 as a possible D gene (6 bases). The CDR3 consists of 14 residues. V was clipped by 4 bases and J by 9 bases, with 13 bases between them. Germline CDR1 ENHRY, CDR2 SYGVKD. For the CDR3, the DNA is TGTGCCATCAGTGCCGCAGGGGAGACTTCACCCCTCCACTTT. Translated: CAISAAGETSPLHF.

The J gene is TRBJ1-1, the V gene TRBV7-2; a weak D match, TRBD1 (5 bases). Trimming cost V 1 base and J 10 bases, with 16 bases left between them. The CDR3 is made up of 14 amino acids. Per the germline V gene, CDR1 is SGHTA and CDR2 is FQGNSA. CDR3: CASSLVPQGLRAFF. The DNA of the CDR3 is TGTGCCAGCAGCTTAGTCCCGCAGGGTTTACGAGCTTTCTTT.

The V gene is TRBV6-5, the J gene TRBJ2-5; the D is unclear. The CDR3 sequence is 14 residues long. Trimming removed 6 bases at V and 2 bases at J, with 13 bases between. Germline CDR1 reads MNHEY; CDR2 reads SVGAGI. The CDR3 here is CASSPLANQETQYF. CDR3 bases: TGTGCCAGCAGCCCTCTCGCGAATCAAGAGACCCAGTACTTC.

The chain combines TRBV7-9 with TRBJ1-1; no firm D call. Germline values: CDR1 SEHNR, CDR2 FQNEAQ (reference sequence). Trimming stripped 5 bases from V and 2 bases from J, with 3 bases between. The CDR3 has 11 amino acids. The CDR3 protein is CASSVNTEAFF. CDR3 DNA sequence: TGTGCCAGCAGCGTAAACACTGAAGCTTTCTTT.

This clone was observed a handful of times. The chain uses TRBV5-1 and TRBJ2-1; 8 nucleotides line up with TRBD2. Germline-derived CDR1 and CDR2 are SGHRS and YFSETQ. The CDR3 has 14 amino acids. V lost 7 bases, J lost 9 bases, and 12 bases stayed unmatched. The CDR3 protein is CASLRTAGEVEQFF. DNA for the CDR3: TGCGCCAGCCTTCGGACAGCGGGAGAGGTTGAGCAGTTCTTC.

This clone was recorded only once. As DNA, the CDR3 is TGTGCCAGCAGTTTACTTGGCCGGGACAGGGTTGAGGGCGAGCAGTACTTC. This codes for CASSLLGRDRVEGEQYF. This chain joins TRBV27 and TRBJ2-7, with 9 bases matching TRBD1. The ends lost 2 bases at V and 6 bases at J; junction bases unmatched: 14. This CDR3 contains 17 residues. From germline, CDR1 is MNHEY and CDR2 SMNVEV (reference sequence).

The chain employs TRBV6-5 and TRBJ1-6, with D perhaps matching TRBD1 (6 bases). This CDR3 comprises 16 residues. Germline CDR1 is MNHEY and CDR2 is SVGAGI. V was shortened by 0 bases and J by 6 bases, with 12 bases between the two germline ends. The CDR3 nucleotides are TGTGCCAGCAGTTACTCGGGGGGGCCCATTAATTCACCCCTCCACTTT. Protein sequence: CASSYSGGPINSPLHF.

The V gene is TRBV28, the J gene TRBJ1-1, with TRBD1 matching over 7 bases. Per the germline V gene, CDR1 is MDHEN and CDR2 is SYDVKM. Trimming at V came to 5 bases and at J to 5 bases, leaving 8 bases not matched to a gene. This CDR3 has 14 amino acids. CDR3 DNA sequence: TGTGCCAGCAGTCCATACAGGGGTAGGACTGAAGCTTTCTTT. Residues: CASSPYRGRTEAFF.

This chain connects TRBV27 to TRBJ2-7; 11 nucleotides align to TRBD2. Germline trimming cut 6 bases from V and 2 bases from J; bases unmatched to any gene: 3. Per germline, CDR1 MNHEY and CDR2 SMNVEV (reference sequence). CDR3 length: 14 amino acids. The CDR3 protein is CASRRLAGPYEQYF. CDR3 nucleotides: TGTGCCAGCAGACGACTAGCGGGACCCTACGAGCAGTACTTC.

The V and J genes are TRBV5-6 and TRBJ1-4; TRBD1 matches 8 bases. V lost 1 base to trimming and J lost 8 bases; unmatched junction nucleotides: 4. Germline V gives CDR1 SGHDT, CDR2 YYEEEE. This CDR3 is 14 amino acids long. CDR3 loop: CASSLTGGTEKLFF. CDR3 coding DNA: TGTGCCAGCAGCTTGACAGGGGGAACGGAAAAACTGTTTTTT. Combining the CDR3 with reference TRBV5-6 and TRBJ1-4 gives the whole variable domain DAGVTQSPTHLIKTRGQQVTLRCSPKSGHDTVSWYQQALGQGPQFIFQYYEEEERQRGNFPDRFSGHQFPNYSSELNVNALLLGDSALYLCASSLTGGTEKLFFGSGTQLSVL.

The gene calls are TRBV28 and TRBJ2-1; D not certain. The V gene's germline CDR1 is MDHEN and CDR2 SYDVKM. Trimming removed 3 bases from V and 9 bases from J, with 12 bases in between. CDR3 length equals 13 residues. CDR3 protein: CASSLTLVVEQFF. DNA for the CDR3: TGTGCCAGCAGTTTGACATTAGTCGTTGAGCAGTTCTTC. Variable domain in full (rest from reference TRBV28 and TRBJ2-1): DVKVTQSSRYLVKRTGEKVFLECVQDMDHENMFWYRQDPGLGLRLIYFSYDVKMKEKGDIPEGYSVSREKKERFSLILESASTNQTSMYLCASSLTLVVEQFFGPGTRLTVL.

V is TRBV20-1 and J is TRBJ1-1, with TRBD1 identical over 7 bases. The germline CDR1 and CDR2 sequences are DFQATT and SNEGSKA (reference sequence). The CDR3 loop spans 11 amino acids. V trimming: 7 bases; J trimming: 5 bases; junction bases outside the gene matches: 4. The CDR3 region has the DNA TGCAGTGTCAGGGGGTTGACTGAAGCTTTCTTT. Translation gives CSVRGLTEAFF.